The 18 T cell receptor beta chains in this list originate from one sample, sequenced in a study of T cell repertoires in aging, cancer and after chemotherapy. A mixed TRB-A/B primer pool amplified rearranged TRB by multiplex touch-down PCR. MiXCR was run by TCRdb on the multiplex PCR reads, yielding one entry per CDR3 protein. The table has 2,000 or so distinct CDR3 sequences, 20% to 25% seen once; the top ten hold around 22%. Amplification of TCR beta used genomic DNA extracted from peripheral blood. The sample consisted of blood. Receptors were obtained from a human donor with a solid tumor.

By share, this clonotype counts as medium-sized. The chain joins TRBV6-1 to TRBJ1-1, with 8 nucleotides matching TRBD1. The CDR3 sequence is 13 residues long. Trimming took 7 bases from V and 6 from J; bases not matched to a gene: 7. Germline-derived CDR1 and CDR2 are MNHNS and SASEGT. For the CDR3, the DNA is TGTGCCAGCATCCGCCGGGACAGGTCTGAAGCTTTCTTT. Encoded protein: CASIRRDRSEAFF.

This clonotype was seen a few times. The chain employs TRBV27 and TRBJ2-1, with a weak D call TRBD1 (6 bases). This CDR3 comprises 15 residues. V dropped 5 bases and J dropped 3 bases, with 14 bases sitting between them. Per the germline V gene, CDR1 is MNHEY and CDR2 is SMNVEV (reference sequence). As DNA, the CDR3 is TGTGCCAGCAGTCCCTCGACAGGATTCTACAATGAGCAGTTCTTC. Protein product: CASSPSTGFYNEQFF.

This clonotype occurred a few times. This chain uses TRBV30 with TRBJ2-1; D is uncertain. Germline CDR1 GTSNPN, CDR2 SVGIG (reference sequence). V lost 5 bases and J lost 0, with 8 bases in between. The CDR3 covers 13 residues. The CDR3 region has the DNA TGTGCCTGGCGAGAGAGCTCCTACAATGAGCAGTTCTTC. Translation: CAWRESSYNEQFF.

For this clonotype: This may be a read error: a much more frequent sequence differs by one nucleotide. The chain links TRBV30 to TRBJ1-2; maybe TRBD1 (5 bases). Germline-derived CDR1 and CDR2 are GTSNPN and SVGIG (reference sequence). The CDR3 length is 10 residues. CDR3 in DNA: TGTGCCTCCCAGGACAAGACCTTATCGTTT. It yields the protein CASQDKTLSF.

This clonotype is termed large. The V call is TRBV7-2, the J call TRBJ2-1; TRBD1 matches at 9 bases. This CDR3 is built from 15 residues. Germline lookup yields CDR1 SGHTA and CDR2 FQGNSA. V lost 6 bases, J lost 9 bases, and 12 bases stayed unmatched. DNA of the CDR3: TGTGCCAGCAGGCCCGGGGGACAGGGATTCACTGAGCAGTTCTTC. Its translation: CASRPGGQGFTEQFF.

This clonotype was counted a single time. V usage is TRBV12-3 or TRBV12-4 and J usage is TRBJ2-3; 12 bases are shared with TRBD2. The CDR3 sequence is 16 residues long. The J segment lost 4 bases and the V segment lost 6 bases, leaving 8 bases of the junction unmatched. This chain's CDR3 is CASRDWTSGTADTQYF. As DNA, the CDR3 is TGTGCCAGCAGGGACTGGACTAGCGGGACGGCAGATACGCAGTATTTT.

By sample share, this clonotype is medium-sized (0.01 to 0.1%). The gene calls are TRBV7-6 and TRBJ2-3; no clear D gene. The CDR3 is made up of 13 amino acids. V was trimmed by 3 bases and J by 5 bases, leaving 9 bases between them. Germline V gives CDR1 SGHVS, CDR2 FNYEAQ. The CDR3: CASSFGVGDTQYF. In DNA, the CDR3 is TGTGCCAGCAGCTTTGGGGTCGGAGATACGCAGTATTTT.

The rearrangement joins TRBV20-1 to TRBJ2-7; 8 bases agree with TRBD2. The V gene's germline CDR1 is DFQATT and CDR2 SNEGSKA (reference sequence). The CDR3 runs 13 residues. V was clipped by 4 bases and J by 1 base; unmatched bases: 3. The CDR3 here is CSAKREWSYEQYF. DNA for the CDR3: TGCAGTGCTAAGCGGGAGTGGTCCTACGAGCAGTACTTC.

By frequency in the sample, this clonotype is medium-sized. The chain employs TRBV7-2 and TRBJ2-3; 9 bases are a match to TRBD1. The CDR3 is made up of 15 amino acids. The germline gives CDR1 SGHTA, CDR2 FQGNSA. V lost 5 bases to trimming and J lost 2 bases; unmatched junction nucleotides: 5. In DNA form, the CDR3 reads TGTGCCAGCAGCCGGGACAGGGATTACACAGATACGCAGTATTTT. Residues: CASSRDRDYTDTQYF.

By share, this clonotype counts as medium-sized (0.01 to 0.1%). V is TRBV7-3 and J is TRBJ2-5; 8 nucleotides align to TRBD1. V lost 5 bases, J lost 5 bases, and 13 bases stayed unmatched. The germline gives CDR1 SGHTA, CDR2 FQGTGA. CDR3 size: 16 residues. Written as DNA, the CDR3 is TGTGCCAGCAGCCATCACGGCACAGGGGGAGACGAGACCCAGTACTTC. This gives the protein CASSHHGTGGDETQYF.

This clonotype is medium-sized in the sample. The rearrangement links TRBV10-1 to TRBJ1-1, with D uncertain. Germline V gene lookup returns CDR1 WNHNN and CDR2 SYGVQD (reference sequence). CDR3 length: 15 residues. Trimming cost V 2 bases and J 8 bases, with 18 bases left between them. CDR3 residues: CASSEGSPQAQEAFF. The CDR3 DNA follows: TGCGCCAGCAGTGAGGGCAGCCCTCAAGCCCAAGAAGCTTTCTTT.

The CDR3 DNA reads TGTGCCATCACCCCAGCCCCCTACAATGAGCAGTTCTTC. The encoded protein is CAITPAPYNEQFF. The gene calls are TRBV10-3 and TRBJ2-1; D call uncertain. The CDR3 covers 13 residues. V was pared by 7 bases and J by 2 bases, with 9 bases between. Per the germline V gene, CDR1 is ENHRY and CDR2 is SYGVKD.

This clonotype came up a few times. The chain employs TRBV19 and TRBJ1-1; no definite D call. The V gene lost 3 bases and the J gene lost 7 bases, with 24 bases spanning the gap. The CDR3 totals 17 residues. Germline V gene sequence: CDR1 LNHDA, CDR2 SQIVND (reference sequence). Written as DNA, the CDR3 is TGTGCCAGTAGTATTGGTGCCGGAAACAAGGATTGGGGTGAAGCTTTCTTT. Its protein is CASSIGAGNKDWGEAFF.

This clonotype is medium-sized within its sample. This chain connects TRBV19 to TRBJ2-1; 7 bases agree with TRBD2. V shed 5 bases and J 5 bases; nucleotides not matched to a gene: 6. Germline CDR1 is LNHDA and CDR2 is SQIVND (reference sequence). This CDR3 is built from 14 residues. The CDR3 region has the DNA TGTGCCAGTAGTCGGCTAGCGGTCCACAATGAGCAGTTCTTC. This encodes CASSRLAVHNEQFF.

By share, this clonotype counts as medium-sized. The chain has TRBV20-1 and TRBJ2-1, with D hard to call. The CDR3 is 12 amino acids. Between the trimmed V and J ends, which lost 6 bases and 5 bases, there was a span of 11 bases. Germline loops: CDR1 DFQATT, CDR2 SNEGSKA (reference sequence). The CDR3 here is CSAATRNNEQFF. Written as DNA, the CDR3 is TGCAGTGCCGCGACACGAAACAATGAGCAGTTCTTC.

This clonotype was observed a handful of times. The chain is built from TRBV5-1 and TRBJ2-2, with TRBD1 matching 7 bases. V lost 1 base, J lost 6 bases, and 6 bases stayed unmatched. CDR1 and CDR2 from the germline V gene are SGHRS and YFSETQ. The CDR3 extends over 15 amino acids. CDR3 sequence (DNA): TGCGCCAGCAGCTTGCGGCAGGGGGAGTCCGGGGAGCTGTTTTTT. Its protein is CASSLRQGESGELFF.

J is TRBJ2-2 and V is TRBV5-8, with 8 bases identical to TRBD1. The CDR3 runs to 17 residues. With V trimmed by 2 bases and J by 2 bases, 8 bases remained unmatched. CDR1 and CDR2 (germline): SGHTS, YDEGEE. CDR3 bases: TGTGCCAGCAGCTTAACCCACAGGGGGGTTAACACCGGGGAGCTGTTTTTT. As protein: CASSLTHRGVNTGELFF. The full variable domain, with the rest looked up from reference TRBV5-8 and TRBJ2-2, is EAGVTQSPTHLIKTRGQQATLRCSPISGHTSVYWYQQALGLGLQFLLWYDEGEERNRGNFPPRFSGRQFPNYSSELNVNALELEDSALYLCASSLTHRGVNTGELFFGEGSRLTVL.

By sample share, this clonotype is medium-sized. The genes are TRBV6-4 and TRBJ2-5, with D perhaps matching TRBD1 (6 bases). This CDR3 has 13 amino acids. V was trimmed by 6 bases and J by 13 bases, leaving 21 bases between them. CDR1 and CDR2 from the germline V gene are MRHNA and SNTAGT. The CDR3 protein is CASSGQSLYRGYF. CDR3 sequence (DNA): TGTGCCAGCAGCGGACAGTCGTTGTATAGAGGGTACTTC.